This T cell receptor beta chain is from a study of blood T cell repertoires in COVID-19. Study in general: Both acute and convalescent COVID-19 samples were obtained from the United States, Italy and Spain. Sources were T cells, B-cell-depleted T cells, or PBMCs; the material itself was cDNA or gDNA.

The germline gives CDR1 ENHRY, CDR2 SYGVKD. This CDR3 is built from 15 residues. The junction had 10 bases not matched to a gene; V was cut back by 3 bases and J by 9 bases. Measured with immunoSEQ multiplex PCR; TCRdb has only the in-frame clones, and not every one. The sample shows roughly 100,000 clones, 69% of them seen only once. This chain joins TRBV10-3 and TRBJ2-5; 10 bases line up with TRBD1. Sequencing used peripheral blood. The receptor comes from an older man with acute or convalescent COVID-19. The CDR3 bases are TGTGCCATCAGTGACGGGGACAGGGGCGCCCGGGCCCAGTACTTC. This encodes CAISDGDRGARAQYF.